These T cell receptor beta chains were read from a single sample in a study of spatial heterogeneity in lung cancer. TCRdb re-analysed the 5' RACE reads in MiXCR, keeping a single row per CDR3 protein. The repertoire holds under 25,000 distinct CDR3 sequences, with approximately 5.8% as singletons. This specimen consisted of PBMCs, obtained at surgery. These receptors were collected from a male donor with early-stage non-small cell lung cancer. Each CDR3 is given with its conserved first and last residue.

TRBJ1-6 | TRBV10-2 | 15 | CASQGGSSYNSPLHF
TRBJ2-2 | TRBV20-1 | 13 | CSARDGIEGELFF
TRBJ2-2 | TRBV19 | 16 | CASSPIGGTVTGELFF
TRBJ2-3 | TRBV2 | 11 | CASSETDTQYF
TRBJ2-5 | TRBV5-1 | 14 | CASSLGQLQETQYF
TRBJ2-1 | TRBV5-1 | 13 | CASSSGQGNEQFF
TRBJ2-1 | TRBV11-2 | 17 | CASIMGGSGSSYNEQFF
TRBJ2-7 | TRBV20-1 | 14 | CSARGVTGSYEQYF
TRBJ2-5 | TRBV24-1 | 14 | CATSDSGKKETQYF
TRBJ1-6 | TRBV6-5 | 16 | CASSYSKGQGVSPLHF
TRBJ2-1 | TRBV5-8 | 14 | CASSLASSYNEQFF
TRBJ2-1 | TRBV7-2 | 15 | CASSLAQGPTMRQFF
TRBJ2-5 | TRBV29-1 | 12 | CSVVTPQETQYF
TRBJ2-6 | TRBV11-2 | 18 | CASSLVGQSLSGANVLTF
TRBJ2-4 | TRBV12-3/TRBV12-4 | 14 | CASSLTPAKNIQYF
TRBJ2-2 | TRBV7-6 | 19 | CASSLALGDWRGDTGELFF
TRBJ2-1 | TRBV20-1 | 16 | CSARAPPGQGWDEQFF
TRBJ1-2 | TRBV12-3/TRBV12-4 | 13 | CASSLVVGLGYTF
TRBJ1-5 | TRBV12-3/TRBV12-4 | 13 | CASGQTVNQPQHF
TRBJ1-2 | TRBV5-4 | 14 | CASSLAGHRYGYTF
TRBJ1-4 | TRBV20-1 | 12 | CSALDIDEKLFF
TRBJ2-5 | TRBV4-3 | 16 | CASSQDRGTRGETQYF
TRBJ1-2 | TRBV6-5 | 14 | CASSYALGWIDYTF
TRBJ2-7 | TRBV28 | 13 | CASSPPTGVEQYF
TRBJ2-7 | TRBV5-1 | 15 | CASSLVGTGSYEQYF
TRBJ2-4 | TRBV7-9 | 14 | CASSLTGGADIQYF
TRBJ1-4 | TRBV18 | 15 | CASSPGGLTNEKLFF
TRBJ2-3 | TRBV19 | 15 | CASSMDRWGTDTQYF
TRBJ2-4 | TRBV27 | 17 | CASSPGQGRVDKNIQYF
TRBJ1-5 | TRBV20-1 | 15 | CSASNRVQNNQPQHF
TRBJ1-1 | TRBV21-1 | 16 | CASSPDRGSRDTEAFF
TRBJ1-3 | TRBV12-3/TRBV12-4 | 16 | CASSLGTGPSGNTIYF
TRBJ2-7 | TRBV6-2/TRBV6-3 | 11 | CASSRVDEQYF
TRBJ2-7 | TRBV10-3 | 13 | CAISGVFTYEQYF
TRBJ1-3 | TRBV10-3 | 12 | CAIEGSGNTIYF
TRBJ2-1 | TRBV24-1 | 17 | CATSSPVLAGAYNEQFF
TRBJ1-2 | TRBV6-5 | 13 | CASKGITNYGYTF
TRBJ1-2 | TRBV5-8 | 15 | CASSLESGSLYGYTF
TRBJ2-5 | TRBV19 | 12 | CASGRGEETQYF
TRBJ1-6 | TRBV5-1 | 16 | CASSPGGQGRNSPLHF